This TCR beta chain was sequenced in a study of blood T cell repertoires in COVID-19. Overall study context: Spain, Italy and the United States supplied samples that represented acute and convalescent COVID-19. PBMCs, B-cell-depleted T cells, or T cells were the source of the cDNA or gDNA that made up the material.

As originally analysed: Nucleated cell counts were estimated from reference gene primer amplification. The repertoire was sequenced with immunoSEQ multiplex PCR; TCRdb's copy has only in-frame clones and lacks some. V, J and clone size are taken as reported in that table, and D and trimming were inferred from the DNA itself. The sample records about 260,000 clones, around 86% being singletons. Trimming left V 1 base short and J 5 bases short, with 8 bases between. Germline loops: CDR1 LNHDA, CDR2 SQIVND (reference sequence). The CDR3 sequence is 13 residues long. Material for sequencing was PBMCs or T cells enriched from blood (not recorded which). This receptor was identified in a woman in her 50s who had recovered from COVID-19. The chain recombines TRBV19 with TRBJ1-2, with D unresolved. The CDR3 is CASSIGWEYGYTF. CDR3 nucleotide sequence: TGTGCCAGTAGTATAGGGTGGGAGTATGGCTACACCTTC. The full variable domain, its missing parts supplied by reference TRBV19 and TRBJ1-2, is DGGITQSPKYLFRKEGQNVTLSCEQNLNHDAMYWYRQDPGQGLRLIYYSQIVNDFQKGDIAEGYSVSREKKESFPLTVTSAQKNPTAFYLCASSIGWEYGYTFGSGTRLTVV.